The rows below give T cell receptor beta chains drawn from one sample of a study of cytomegalovirus exposure and HLA in healthy donors. Data came from immunoSEQ multiplex PCR; TCRdb stores just in-frame clones and leaves some out. Here the sample spans some 52,000 clones, around 70% being singletons. Sequencing used PBMCs. The receptors shown here come from a woman aged 50 to 65 in good health and CMV-seronegative. Both conserved end residues are part of each CDR3. Each record gives: D gene, V gene, clone size, J gene, CDR3 DNA, CDR3 protein. D genes are given only for firm matches. Some rows have no size entry. The others give once, few or many, or a class for an expanded clone.

d_gene: NA
v_gene: TRBV7-3
abundance: NA
j_gene: TRBJ2-5
CDR3nt: TGTGCCAGCAGCTTACAGGTTCAAGAGACCCAGTACTTC
CDR3aa: CASSLQVQETQYF

d_gene: NA
v_gene: TRBV2
abundance: NA
j_gene: TRBJ1-2
CDR3nt: TGTGCCAGCAGATATGAGACAAGTGGAGGCTACACCTTC
CDR3aa: CASRYETSGGYTF

d_gene: NA
v_gene: TRBV11-2
abundance: NA
j_gene: TRBJ2-7
CDR3nt: TGTGCCAGCAGCTCAAGAGGAACCCTACTAGTACCCCGCTACGAGCAGTACTTC
CDR3aa: CASSSRGTLLVPRYEQYF

d_gene: NA
v_gene: TRBV7-9
abundance: NA
j_gene: TRBJ1-1
CDR3nt: TGTGCCAGCAGCGCCCGGGACTCTGGACGTACTTTCTTT
CDR3aa: CASSARDSGRTFF

d_gene: NA
v_gene: TRBV4-2
abundance: NA
j_gene: TRBJ1-6
CDR3nt: TGTGCCAGCAGCCAAGATCAGGGGACCGCAGCTAGTCCCCTCCACTTT
CDR3aa: CASSQDQGTAASPLHF

d_gene: NA
v_gene: TRBV29-1
abundance: NA
j_gene: TRBJ1-1
CDR3nt: TGCAGCGTAGACCGTCAGGGATTCCCTGAAGCTTTCTTT
CDR3aa: CSVDRQGFPEAFF

d_gene: NA
v_gene: TRBV7-9
abundance: NA
j_gene: TRBJ2-7
CDR3nt: TGTGCCAGCAGCTTCGGGGAAGGTTACGAGCAGTACTTC
CDR3aa: CASSFGEGYEQYF

d_gene: NA
v_gene: TRBV5-6
abundance: NA
j_gene: TRBJ1-5
CDR3nt: TGTGCCAGCAGCTTGAGGGGGGGTGGTCAGCCCCAGCATTTT
CDR3aa: CASSLRGGGQPQHF

d_gene: NA
v_gene: TRBV6-5
abundance: few
j_gene: TRBJ1-1
CDR3nt: TGTGCCAGCATAGTGGTAGGGGTCACTGAAGCTTTCTTT
CDR3aa: CASIVVGVTEAFF

d_gene: TRBD1
v_gene: TRBV30
abundance: few
j_gene: TRBJ2-5
CDR3nt: TGTGCCTGGAGTCGGGGGACAGGGCCAGAGACCCAGTACTTC
CDR3aa: CAWSRGTGPETQYF

d_gene: TRBD1
v_gene: TRBV6-5
abundance: NA
j_gene: TRBJ1-2
CDR3nt: TGTGCCAGCAGTTACTCTGGACAGGGCCTTGGCTACACCTTC
CDR3aa: CASSYSGQGLGYTF

d_gene: NA
v_gene: TRBV18
abundance: once
j_gene: TRBJ2-7
CDR3nt: TGTGCCAGCTCACCAATTGGACAAAGCTCGGAGCAGTACTTC
CDR3aa: CASSPIGQSSEQYF

d_gene: NA
v_gene: TRBV19
abundance: NA
j_gene: TRBJ1-1
CDR3nt: TGTGCCAGTAGTTCCCTGGACAGCCTGGAGGCGGCTTTCTTT
CDR3aa: CASSSLDSLEAAFF

d_gene: TRBD1
v_gene: TRBV6-1
abundance: NA
j_gene: TRBJ1-2
CDR3nt: TGTGCCAGCAGTGGGACAGGGGGCAGCTATGGCTACACCTTC
CDR3aa: CASSGTGGSYGYTF

d_gene: NA
v_gene: TRBV6-1
abundance: NA
j_gene: TRBJ2-5
CDR3nt: TGTGCCAGCAGTGTATCGGGGGGCAGGGAGACCCAGTACTTC
CDR3aa: CASSVSGGRETQYF

d_gene: NA
v_gene: TRBV6-1
abundance: NA
j_gene: TRBJ2-7
CDR3nt: TGTGCCAGCAGTGAATCCCTCGCCGTAGCCTACGAGCAGTACTTC
CDR3aa: CASSESLAVAYEQYF

d_gene: NA
v_gene: TRBV2
abundance: NA
j_gene: TRBJ1-1
CDR3nt: TGTGCCAGCAGTGAGGGGCTTGACTCTGAAGCTTTCTTT
CDR3aa: CASSEGLDSEAFF

d_gene: NA
v_gene: TRBV7-9
abundance: once
j_gene: TRBJ2-7
CDR3nt: TGTGCCAGCGGGACGGGGGCCTACGAGCAGTACTTC
CDR3aa: CASGTGAYEQYF

d_gene: TRBD1
v_gene: TRBV30
abundance: NA
j_gene: TRBJ1-1
CDR3nt: TGTGCCTGGAGTACAGGGGGGGCTGAAGCTTTTTTT
CDR3aa: CAWSTGGAEAFF

d_gene: NA
v_gene: TRBV19
abundance: NA
j_gene: TRBJ1-5
CDR3nt: TGTGCCAGTAGTAACTGGGAGGGTCAGCCCCAGCATTTT
CDR3aa: CASSNWEGQPQHF

d_gene: NA
v_gene: TRBV4-2
abundance: NA
j_gene: TRBJ1-2
CDR3nt: TGTGCCAGCAGCCAAGACTCCCCGAGGGTGAGTGGCTACACCTTC
CDR3aa: CASSQDSPRVSGYTF

d_gene: TRBD1
v_gene: TRBV7-8
abundance: NA
j_gene: TRBJ2-3
CDR3nt: TGTGCCAGCAGCTGGATCCGGGACAGGGTCCCAGATACGCAGTATTTT
CDR3aa: CASSWIRDRVPDTQYF

d_gene: NA
v_gene: TRBV30
abundance: NA
j_gene: TRBJ2-6
CDR3nt: TGTGCCTGGATAGGGGACTCTGGGGCCAACGTCCTGACTTTC
CDR3aa: CAWIGDSGANVLTF

d_gene: NA
v_gene: TRBV6-5
abundance: NA
j_gene: TRBJ2-6
CDR3nt: TGTGCCAGCCGCAGTGGCGGCGGGGCCAACGTCCTGACTTTC
CDR3aa: CASRSGGGANVLTF

d_gene: TRBD2
v_gene: TRBV15
abundance: NA
j_gene: TRBJ2-7
CDR3nt: TGTGCCACCAGCAGACCAAGCGGGGGAGTCGAGCAGTACTTC
CDR3aa: CATSRPSGGVEQYF

d_gene: NA
v_gene: TRBV5-1
abundance: once
j_gene: TRBJ2-5
CDR3nt: TGCGCCAGCAGCTTAAGGGGCCCGGTGGAGACCCAGTACTTC
CDR3aa: CASSLRGPVETQYF

d_gene: TRBD2
v_gene: TRBV29-1
abundance: NA
j_gene: TRBJ2-1
CDR3nt: TGCAGCGTTGCCGGGAGGATCTATGAGCAGTTCTTC
CDR3aa: CSVAGRIYEQFF

d_gene: NA
v_gene: TRBV4-2
abundance: once
j_gene: TRBJ2-3
CDR3nt: TGTGCCAGCAGCCAAGCGGGAGATACGCAGTATTTT
CDR3aa: CASSQAGDTQYF

d_gene: NA
v_gene: TRBV30
abundance: NA
j_gene: TRBJ1-6
CDR3nt: TGTGCCTGGAGGGTAGGGGGTTCCTATAATTCACCCCTCCACTTT
CDR3aa: CAWRVGGSYNSPLHF

d_gene: NA
v_gene: TRBV7-9
abundance: NA
j_gene: TRBJ2-1
CDR3nt: TGTGCCAGCAGCCCACTCGGGGGAGCAGGCAATGAGCAGTTCTTC
CDR3aa: CASSPLGGAGNEQFF

d_gene: NA
v_gene: TRBV10-3
abundance: NA
j_gene: TRBJ1-3
CDR3nt: TGTGCCATCACTGAGAGGGAGGAAATCTCTGGAAACACCATATATTTT
CDR3aa: CAITEREEISGNTIYF

d_gene: NA
v_gene: TRBV28
abundance: NA
j_gene: TRBJ1-2
CDR3nt: TGTGCCAGCAGTCCCCCCACTGTTCCTAACTATGGCTACACCTTC
CDR3aa: CASSPPTVPNYGYTF

d_gene: TRBD1
v_gene: TRBV5-1
abundance: many
j_gene: TRBJ2-2
CDR3nt: TGCGCCAGCAGTGGGACAGGAAGCACCGGGGAGCTGTTTTTT
CDR3aa: CASSGTGSTGELFF

d_gene: NA
v_gene: TRBV12-5
abundance: NA
j_gene: TRBJ2-3
CDR3nt: TGTGCTAGTGGTTTCACACGGACACACTCAACAGACACAGATACGCAGTATTTT
CDR3aa: CASGFTRTHSTDTDTQYF

d_gene: NA
v_gene: TRBV10-3
abundance: NA
j_gene: TRBJ1-2
CDR3nt: TGTGCCATCAGTGGTCAGGGAAGTGGCTACACCTTC
CDR3aa: CAISGQGSGYTF

d_gene: NA
v_gene: TRBV28
abundance: NA
j_gene: TRBJ2-5
CDR3nt: TGTGCCAGCAGTTTTTCAAGAGCGACCCAGTACTTC
CDR3aa: CASSFSRATQYF

d_gene: NA
v_gene: TRBV12-5
abundance: NA
j_gene: TRBJ2-7
CDR3nt: TGTGCTAGACGAGGCGGGTGCGAGCAGTACTTC
CDR3aa: CARRGGCEQYF

d_gene: TRBD2
v_gene: TRBV29-1
abundance: NA
j_gene: TRBJ2-7
CDR3nt: TGCAGCGCTCTTGCGGGAGGATACGAGCAGTACTTC
CDR3aa: CSALAGGYEQYF

d_gene: NA
v_gene: TRBV28
abundance: NA
j_gene: TRBJ2-1
CDR3nt: TGTGCCAGCAGGGAGCGGTACAATGAGCAGTTCTTC
CDR3aa: CASRERYNEQFF

d_gene: TRBD2
v_gene: TRBV10-1
abundance: few
j_gene: TRBJ2-5
CDR3nt: TGCGCCAGCAGTCTAGCGGAGGGCGGGGAGACCCAGTACTTC
CDR3aa: CASSLAEGGETQYF

d_gene: NA
v_gene: TRBV2
abundance: NA
j_gene: TRBJ1-1
CDR3nt: TGTGCCGCTAGAGGCCGTCTAGCTTTCTTT
CDR3aa: CAARGRLAFF

d_gene: NA
v_gene: TRBV19
abundance: NA
j_gene: TRBJ1-5
CDR3nt: TGTGCCAGTAGTATAGTGGGGGGACGACGAAATCAGCCCCAGCATTTT
CDR3aa: CASSIVGGRRNQPQHF

d_gene: TRBD2
v_gene: TRBV2
abundance: NA
j_gene: TRBJ2-5
CDR3nt: TGTGCCAGCAGCGGGGGGGATCGAGAGACCCAGTACTTC
CDR3aa: CASSGGDRETQYF

d_gene: NA
v_gene: TRBV5-1
abundance: NA
j_gene: TRBJ1-5
CDR3nt: TGCGCCAGCAGCTTGGGGACAGCGGGCAATCAGCCCCAGCATTTT
CDR3aa: CASSLGTAGNQPQHF

d_gene: NA
v_gene: TRBV30
abundance: NA
j_gene: TRBJ2-5
CDR3nt: TGTGCCTGGAGCCCTCTAGCGACCTGGGGGACCCAGTACTTC
CDR3aa: CAWSPLATWGTQYF